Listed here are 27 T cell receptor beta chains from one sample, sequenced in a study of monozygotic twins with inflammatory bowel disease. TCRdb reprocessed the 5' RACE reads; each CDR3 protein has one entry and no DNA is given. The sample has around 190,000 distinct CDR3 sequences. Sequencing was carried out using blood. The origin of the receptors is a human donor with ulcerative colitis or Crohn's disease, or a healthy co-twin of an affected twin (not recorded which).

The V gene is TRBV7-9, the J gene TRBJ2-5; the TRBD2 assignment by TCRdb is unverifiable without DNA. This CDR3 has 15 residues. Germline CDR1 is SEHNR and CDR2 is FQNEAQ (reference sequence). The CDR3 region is CASSLWGGGPETQYF.

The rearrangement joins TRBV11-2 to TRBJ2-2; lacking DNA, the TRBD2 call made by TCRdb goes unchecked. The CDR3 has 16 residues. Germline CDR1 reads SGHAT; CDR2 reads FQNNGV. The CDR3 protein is CASSGRGDSDTGELFF.

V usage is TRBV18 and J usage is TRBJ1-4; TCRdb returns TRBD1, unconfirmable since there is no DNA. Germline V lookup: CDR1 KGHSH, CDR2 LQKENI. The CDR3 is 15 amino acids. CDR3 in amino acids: CASSPLAGPNEKLFF.

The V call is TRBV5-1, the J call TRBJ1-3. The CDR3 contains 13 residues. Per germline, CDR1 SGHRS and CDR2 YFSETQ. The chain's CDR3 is CASSLGGGNTIYF.

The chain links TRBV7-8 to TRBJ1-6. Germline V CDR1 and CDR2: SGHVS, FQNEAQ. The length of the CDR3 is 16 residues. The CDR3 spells CASSSREGTLNSPLHF.

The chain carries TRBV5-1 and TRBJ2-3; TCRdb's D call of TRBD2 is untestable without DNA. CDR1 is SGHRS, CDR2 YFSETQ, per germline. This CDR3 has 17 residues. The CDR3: CASGLLFAGASTDTQYF.

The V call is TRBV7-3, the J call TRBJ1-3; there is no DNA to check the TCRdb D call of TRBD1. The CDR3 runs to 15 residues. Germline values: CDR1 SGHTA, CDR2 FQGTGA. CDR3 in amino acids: CASSLTPATGNTIYF.

The CDR3 loop is CASSAAGIDTQYF. The genes are TRBV7-2 and TRBJ2-3; TCRdb selects TRBD1, and the lack of DNA leaves this call unchecked. The length of the CDR3 is 13 residues. CDR1 is SGHTA and CDR2 is FQGNSA in the germline V gene.

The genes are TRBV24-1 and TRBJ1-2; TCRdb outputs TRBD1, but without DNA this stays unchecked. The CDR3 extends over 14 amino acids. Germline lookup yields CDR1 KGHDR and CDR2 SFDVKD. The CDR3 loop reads CATCDGQGAYGYTF.

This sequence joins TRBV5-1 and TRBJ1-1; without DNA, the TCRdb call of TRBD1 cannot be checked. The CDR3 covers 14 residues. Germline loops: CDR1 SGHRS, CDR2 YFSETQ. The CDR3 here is CASSLGGRDTEAFF. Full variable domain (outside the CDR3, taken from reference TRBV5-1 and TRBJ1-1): KAGVTQTPRYLIKTRGQQVTLSCSPISGHRSVSWYQQTPGQGLQFLFEYFSETQRNKGNFPGRFSGRQFSNSRSEMNVSTLELGDSALYLCASSLGGRDTEAFFGQGTRLTVV.

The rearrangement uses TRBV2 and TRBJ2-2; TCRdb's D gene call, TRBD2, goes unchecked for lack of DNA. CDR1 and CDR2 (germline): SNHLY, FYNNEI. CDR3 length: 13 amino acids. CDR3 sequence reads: CASGGGPAGELFF.

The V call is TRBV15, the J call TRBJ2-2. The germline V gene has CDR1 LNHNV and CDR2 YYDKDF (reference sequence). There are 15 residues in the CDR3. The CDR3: CATSSDLRVGGELFF.

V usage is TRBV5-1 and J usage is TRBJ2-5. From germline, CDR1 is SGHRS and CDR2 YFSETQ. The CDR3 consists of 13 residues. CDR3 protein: CASSLGGEETQYF.

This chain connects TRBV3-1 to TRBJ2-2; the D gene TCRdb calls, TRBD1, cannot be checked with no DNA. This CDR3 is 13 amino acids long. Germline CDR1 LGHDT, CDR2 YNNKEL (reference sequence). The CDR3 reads CASSPRGTGELFF. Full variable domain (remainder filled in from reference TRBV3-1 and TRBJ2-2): DTAVSQTPKYLVTQMGNDKSIKCEQNLGHDTMYWYKQDSKKFLKIMFSYNNKELIINETVPNRFSPKSPDKAHLNLHINSLELGDSAVYFCASSPRGTGELFFGEGSRLTVL.

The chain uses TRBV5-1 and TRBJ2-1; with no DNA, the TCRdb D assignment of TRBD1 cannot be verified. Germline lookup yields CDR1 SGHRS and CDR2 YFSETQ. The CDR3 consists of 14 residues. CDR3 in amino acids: CASSFGQGGDEQFF.

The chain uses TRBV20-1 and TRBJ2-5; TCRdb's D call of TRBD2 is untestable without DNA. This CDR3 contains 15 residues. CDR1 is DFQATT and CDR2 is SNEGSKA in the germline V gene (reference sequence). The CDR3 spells CSASDVRGVGETQYF.

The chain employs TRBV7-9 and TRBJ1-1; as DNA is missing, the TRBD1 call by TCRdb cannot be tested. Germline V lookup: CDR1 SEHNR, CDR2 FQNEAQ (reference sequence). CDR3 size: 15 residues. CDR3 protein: CASTPRGFMNTEAFF.

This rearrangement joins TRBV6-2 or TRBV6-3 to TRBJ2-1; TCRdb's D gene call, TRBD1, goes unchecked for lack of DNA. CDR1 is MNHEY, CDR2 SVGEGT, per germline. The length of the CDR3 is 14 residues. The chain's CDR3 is CASRDPGGDNEQFF.

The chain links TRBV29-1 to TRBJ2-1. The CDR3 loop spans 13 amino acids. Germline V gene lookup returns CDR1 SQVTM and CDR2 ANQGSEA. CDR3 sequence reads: CSVEEWPHNEQFF.

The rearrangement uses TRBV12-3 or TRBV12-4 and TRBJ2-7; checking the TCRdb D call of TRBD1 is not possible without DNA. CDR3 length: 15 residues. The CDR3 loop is CASTRGQPLSYEQYF.

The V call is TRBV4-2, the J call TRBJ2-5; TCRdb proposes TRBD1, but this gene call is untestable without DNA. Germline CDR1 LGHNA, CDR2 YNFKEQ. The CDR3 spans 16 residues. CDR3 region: CASSHRTGTGQETQYF.

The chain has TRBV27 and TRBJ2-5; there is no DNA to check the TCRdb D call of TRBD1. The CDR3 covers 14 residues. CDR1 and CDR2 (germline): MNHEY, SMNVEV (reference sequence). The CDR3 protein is CASSLWGAGETQYF.

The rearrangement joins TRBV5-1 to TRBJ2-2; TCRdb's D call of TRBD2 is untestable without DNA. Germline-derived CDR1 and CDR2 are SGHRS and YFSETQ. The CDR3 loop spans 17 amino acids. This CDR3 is CASSLKPSGGDTGELFF. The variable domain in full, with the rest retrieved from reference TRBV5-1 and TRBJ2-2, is KAGVTQTPRYLIKTRGQQVTLSCSPISGHRSVSWYQQTPGQGLQFLFEYFSETQRNKGNFPGRFSGRQFSNSRSEMNVSTLELGDSALYLCASSLKPSGGDTGELFFGEGSRLTVL.

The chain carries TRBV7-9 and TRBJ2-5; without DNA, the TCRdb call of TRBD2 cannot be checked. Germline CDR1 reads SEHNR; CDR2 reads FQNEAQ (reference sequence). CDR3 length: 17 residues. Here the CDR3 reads CASSPKKLLAGVETQYF.

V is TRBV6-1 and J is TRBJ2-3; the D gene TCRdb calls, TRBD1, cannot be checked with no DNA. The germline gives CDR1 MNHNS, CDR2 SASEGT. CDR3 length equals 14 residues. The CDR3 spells CASSRTGSTDTQYF.

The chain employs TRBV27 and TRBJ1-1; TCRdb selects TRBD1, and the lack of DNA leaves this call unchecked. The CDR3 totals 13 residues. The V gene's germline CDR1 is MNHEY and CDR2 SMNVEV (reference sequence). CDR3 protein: CASSLAPSTEAFF.

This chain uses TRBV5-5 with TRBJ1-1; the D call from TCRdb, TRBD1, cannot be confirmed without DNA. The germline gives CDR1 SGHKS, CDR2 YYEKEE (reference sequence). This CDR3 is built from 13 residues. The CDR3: CASSLYGGTEAFF.